A single sample is the source of the 5 T cell receptor beta chains below, sequenced in a study of response to subunit inactivated influenza vaccine. TCRdb fed the RT-PCR reads into MiXCR, producing one record per CDR3 protein. The data hold about 500,000 distinct CDR3 sequences, with 16% observed a single time. The material sequenced was CD4+ T cells sorted from PBMCs, taken about 24 months after vaccination. The receptor source for this set is a man aged 45-69 years who received an inactivated influenza vaccine.

The chain recombines TRBV7-2 with TRBJ1-2; D is possibly TRBD1 (5 bases). V shed 9 bases and J shed 6 bases, with 20 bases lying between them. CDR1 is SGHTA and CDR2 is FQGNSA in the germline V gene. The CDR3 runs to 14 residues. The CDR3 reads CASSKQAGFNGYTF. Here the CDR3 DNA reads TGTGCCAGTTCGAAACAGGCAGGGTTCAATGGCTACACCTTC. The variable domain in full, with the rest retrieved from reference TRBV7-2 and TRBJ1-2, is GAGVSQSPSNKVTEKGKDVELRCDPISGHTALYWYRQSLGQGLEFLIYFQGNSAPDKSGLPSDRFSAERTGGSVSTLTIQRTQQEDSAVYLCASSKQAGFNGYTFGSGTRLTVV.

CDR3 in amino acids: CASSERLRLADTQYF. CDR3 sequence (DNA): TGCGCCAGCAGTGAAAGACTAAGGTTGGCAGATACGCAGTATTTT. The chain joins TRBV10-2 to TRBJ2-3, with D perhaps TRBD2 (5 bases). V was clipped by 3 bases and J by 4 bases, with 14 bases between them. In germline, CDR1 is WSHSY, CDR2 SAAADI. The CDR3 extends over 15 amino acids.

This clonotype was seen at least ten times. The rearrangement uses TRBV29-1 and TRBJ2-7; TRBD1 matches at 9 bases. The J segment lost 2 bases and the V segment lost 5 bases, leaving 1 base of the junction unmatched. The CDR3 totals 12 residues. CDR1 SQVTM and CDR2 ANQGSEA come from the germline V gene. As DNA, the CDR3 is TGCAGCGTTCGACAGGGGGCCTACGAGCAGTACTTC. Its protein is CSVRQGAYEQYF.

The J gene is TRBJ2-5, the V gene TRBV29-1; weak D call: TRBD2 (6 bases). This CDR3 spans 15 amino acids. Germline CDR1 reads SQVTM; CDR2 reads ANQGSEA. The germline V and J ends were trimmed by 6 bases and 2 bases, with 19 bases remaining between them. CDR3 DNA: TGCAGCGTCAACCCCCCGGGGGATGGGCAAGAGACCCAGTACTTC. It is translated as CSVNPPGDGQETQYF.

The V gene is TRBV3-1, the J gene TRBJ2-1; tentatively, D is TRBD2 (6 bases). There are 13 residues in the CDR3. The germline V and J ends were trimmed by 3 bases and 10 bases, with 13 bases remaining between them. Germline V gene sequence: CDR1 LGHDT, CDR2 YNNKEL (reference sequence). CDR3: CASSQALAGEQFF. In nucleotides, the CDR3 is TGTGCCAGCAGCCAGGCACTAGCCGGCGAGCAGTTCTTC.